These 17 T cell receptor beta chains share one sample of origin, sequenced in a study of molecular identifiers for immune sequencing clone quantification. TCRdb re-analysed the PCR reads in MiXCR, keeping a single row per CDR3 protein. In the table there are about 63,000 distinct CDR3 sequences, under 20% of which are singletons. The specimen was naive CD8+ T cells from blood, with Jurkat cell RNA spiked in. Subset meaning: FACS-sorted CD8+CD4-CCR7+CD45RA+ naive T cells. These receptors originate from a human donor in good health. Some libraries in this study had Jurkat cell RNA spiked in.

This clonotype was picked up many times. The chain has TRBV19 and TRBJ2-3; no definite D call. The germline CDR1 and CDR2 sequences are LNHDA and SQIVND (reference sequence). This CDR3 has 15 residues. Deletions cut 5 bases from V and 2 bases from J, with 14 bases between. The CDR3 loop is CASSFSDLNTDTQYF. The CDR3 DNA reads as TGTGCCAGTAGTTTCTCGGACCTTAACACAGATACGCAGTATTTT.

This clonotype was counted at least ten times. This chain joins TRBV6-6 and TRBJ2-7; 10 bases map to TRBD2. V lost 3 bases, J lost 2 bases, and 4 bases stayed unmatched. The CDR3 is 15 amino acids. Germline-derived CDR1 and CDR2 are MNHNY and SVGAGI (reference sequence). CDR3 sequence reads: CASSYLSGGTYEQYF. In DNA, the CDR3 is TGTGCCAGCAGTTATCTTAGCGGGGGGACCTACGAGCAGTACTTC.

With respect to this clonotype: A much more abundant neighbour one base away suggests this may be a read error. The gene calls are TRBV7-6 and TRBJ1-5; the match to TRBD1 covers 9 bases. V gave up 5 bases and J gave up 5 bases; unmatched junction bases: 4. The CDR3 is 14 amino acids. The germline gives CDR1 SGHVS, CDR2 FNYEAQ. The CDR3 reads CASSRRTGDQPQHF. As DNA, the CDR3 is TGTGCCAGCAGCCGGCGGACAGGGGATCAGCCCCAGCATTTT.

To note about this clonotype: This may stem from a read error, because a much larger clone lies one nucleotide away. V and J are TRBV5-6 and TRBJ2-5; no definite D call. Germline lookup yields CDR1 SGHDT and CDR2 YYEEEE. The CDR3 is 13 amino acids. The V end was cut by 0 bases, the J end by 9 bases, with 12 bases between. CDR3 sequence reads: CASSLGNPEAQYF. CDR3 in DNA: TGTGCCAGCAGCTTGGGTAATCCCGAGGCCCAGTACTTC.

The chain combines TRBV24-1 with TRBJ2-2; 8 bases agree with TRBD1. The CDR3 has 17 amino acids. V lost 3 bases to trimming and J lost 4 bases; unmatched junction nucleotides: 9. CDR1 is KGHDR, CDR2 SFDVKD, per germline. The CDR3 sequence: CATSDRTGRGATGELFF. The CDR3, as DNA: TGTGCCACCAGTGATCGGACAGGGCGGGGAGCCACCGGGGAGCTGTTTTTT.

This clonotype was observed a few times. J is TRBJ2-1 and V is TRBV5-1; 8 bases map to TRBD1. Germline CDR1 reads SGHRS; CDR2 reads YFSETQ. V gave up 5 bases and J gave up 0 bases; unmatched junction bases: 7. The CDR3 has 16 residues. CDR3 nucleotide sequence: TGCGCCAGCAGACGGCCGGGGACAGGCTCCTACAATGAGCAGTTCTTC. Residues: CASRRPGTGSYNEQFF.

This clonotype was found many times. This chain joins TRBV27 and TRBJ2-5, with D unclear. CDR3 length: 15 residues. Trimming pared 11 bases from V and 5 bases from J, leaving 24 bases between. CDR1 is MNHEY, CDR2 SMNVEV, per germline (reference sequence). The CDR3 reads CAAGLEAAPLETQYF. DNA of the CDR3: TGTGCCGCCGGGCTGGAAGCTGCGCCTCTGGAGACCCAGTACTTC.

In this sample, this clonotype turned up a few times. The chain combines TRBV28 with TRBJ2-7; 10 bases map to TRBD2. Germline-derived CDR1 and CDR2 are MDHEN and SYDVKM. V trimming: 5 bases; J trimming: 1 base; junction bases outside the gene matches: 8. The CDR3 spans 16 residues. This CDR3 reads CASSLPRAGGSYEQYF. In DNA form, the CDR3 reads TGTGCCAGCAGTCTCCCCCGAGCGGGAGGGTCCTACGAGCAGTACTTC. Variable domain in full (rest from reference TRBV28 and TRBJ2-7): DVKVTQSSRYLVKRTGEKVFLECVQDMDHENMFWYRQDPGLGLRLIYFSYDVKMKEKGDIPEGYSVSREKKERFSLILESASTNQTSMYLCASSLPRAGGSYEQYFGPGTRLTVT.

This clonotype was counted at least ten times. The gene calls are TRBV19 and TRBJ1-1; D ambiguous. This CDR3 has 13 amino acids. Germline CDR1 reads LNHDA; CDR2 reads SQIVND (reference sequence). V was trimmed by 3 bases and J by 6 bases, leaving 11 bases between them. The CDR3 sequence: CASSMVPPAEAFF. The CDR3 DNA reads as TGTGCCAGTAGTATGGTCCCCCCTGCTGAAGCTTTCTTT.

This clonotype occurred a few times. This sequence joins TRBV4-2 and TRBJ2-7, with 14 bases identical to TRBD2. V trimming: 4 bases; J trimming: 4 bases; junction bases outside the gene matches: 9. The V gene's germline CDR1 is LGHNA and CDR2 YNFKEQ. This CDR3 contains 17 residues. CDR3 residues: CASSLSTGTSGSYEQYF. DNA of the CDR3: TGTGCCAGCAGCCTTAGTACCGGGACTAGCGGGAGTTACGAGCAGTACTTC.

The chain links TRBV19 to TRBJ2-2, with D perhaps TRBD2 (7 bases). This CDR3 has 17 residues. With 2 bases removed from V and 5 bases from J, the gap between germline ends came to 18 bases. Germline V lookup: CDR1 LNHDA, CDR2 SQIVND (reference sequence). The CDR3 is CASSIFPPGEGTGELFF. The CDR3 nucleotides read TGTGCCAGTAGTATATTCCCCCCAGGGGAGGGTACCGGGGAGCTGTTTTTT.

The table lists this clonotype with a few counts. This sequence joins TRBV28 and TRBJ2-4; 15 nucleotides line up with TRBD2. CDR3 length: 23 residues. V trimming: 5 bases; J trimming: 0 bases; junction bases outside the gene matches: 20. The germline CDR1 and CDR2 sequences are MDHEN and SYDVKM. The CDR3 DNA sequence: TGTGCCAGCAGTAGAGTGTACGGACTAGCGGGAGGGCGGAAGAACTTAGCCAAAAACATTCAGTACTTC. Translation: CASSRVYGLAGGRKNLAKNIQYF.

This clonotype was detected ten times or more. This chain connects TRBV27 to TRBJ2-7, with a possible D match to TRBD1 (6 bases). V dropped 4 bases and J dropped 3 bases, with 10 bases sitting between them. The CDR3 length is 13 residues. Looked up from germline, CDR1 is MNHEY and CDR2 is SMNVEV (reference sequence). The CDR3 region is CASSSGQLYEQYF. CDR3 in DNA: TGTGCCAGCAGTTCCGGACAGCTCTACGAGCAGTACTTC.

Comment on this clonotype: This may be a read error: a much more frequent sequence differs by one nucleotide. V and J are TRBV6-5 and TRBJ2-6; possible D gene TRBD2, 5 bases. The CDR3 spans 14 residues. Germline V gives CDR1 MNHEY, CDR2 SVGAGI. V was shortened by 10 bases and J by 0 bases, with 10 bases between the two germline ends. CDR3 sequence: CANSGLSGANVLTF. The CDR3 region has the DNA TGTGCCAACAGCGGACTCTCTGGGGCCAACGTCCTGACTTTC.

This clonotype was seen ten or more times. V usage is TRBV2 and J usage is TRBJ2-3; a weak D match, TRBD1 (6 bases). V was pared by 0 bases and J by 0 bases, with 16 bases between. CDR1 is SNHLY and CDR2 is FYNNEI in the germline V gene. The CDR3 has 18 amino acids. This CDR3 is CASSEALITGSSTDTQYF. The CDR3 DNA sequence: TGTGCCAGCAGTGAAGCGCTCATTACAGGGTCTAGCACAGATACGCAGTATTTT.

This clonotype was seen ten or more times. The CDR3 sequence is CSATSGTFYEQYF. DNA for the CDR3: TGCAGTGCTACTAGCGGGACCTTCTACGAGCAGTACTTC. The V gene is TRBV20-1, the J gene TRBJ2-7; 9 bases line up with TRBD2. V gave up 4 bases and J gave up 3 bases; unmatched junction bases: 4. The CDR3 runs to 13 residues. The germline gives CDR1 DFQATT, CDR2 SNEGSKA (reference sequence).

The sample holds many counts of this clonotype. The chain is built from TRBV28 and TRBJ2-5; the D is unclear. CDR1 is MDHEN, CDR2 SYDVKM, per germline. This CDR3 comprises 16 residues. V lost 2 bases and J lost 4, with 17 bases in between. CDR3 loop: CASSLMSTLPGETQYF. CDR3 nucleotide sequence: TGTGCCAGCAGTTTAATGTCTACCCTACCCGGAGAGACCCAGTACTTC.